This note documents a single TCR beta chain sequence. What it binds is not known. The source of the sample is a study of CD8+ T cells in alopecia areata. CDR1 and CDR2 from the germline V gene are MNHEY and SMNVEV (reference sequence). The CDR3 has 13 residues. Trimming took 8 bases from V and 7 from J, leaving 15 bases between them. Study observations and caveats: Against the mouse data, patients shared TCRs less clearly, possibly for HLA reasons.

The authors extracted RNA and reverse transcribed it into cDNA as the sequencing template. Profiled with immunoSEQ multiplex PCR; TCRdb holds only in-frame clones, not every one. The sample has 200,000 to 250,000 clones; 50% to 60% are singletons. Alopecia areata patients provided lesional scalp punch biopsies and peripheral blood. The receptor was derived from a human donor with alopecia areata. The V gene is TRBV27, the J gene TRBJ2-1; weak D call: TRBD1 (6 bases). The material was CD4+ T cells sorted from blood, obtained at week 0. The CDR3 DNA sequence: TGTGCCAGCCGCTCGTACACAGGGAATGAGCAGTTCTTC. Translated: CASRSYTGNEQFF.